Shown below are 11 T cell receptor beta chains from a single sample sequenced in a study of blood T cell repertoires in COVID-19. Only in-frame clones appear in the TCRdb table, and some are missing; sequencing was by immunoSEQ multiplex PCR. The top ten hold over 9% of the sample, which has 80,000 to 90,000 clones, 65% to 80% seen once. The specimen was peripheral blood. Receptors were obtained from a man between 65 and 85 years old with acute or convalescent COVID-19.

The rearrangement links TRBV20-1 to TRBJ2-7; 7 positions match TRBD1. Trimming at V came to 5 bases and at J to 6 bases, leaving 4 bases not matched to a gene. Germline loops: CDR1 DFQATT, CDR2 SNEGSKA (reference sequence). This CDR3 is 11 amino acids long. DNA for the CDR3: TGCAGTGCTCTCGACAGGGTCGAGCAGTACTTC. It yields the protein CSALDRVEQYF.

The chain carries TRBV10-3 and TRBJ2-3, with D perhaps TRBD1 (6 bases). V lost 2 bases to trimming and J lost 4 bases, with 19 bases between them. Looked up from germline, CDR1 is ENHRY and CDR2 is SYGVKD. The CDR3 covers 17 residues. The CDR3 DNA reads as TGTGCCATCAGTGAGCCACTACAGGGTGAGAGCCCAGATACGCAGTATTTT. Protein: CAISEPLQGESPDTQYF.

This chain connects TRBV28 to TRBJ2-7, with 7 nucleotides matching TRBD2. V lost 6 bases to trimming and J lost 6 bases; unmatched junction nucleotides: 2. Per the germline V gene, CDR1 is MDHEN and CDR2 is SYDVKM. The CDR3 consists of 11 residues. This CDR3 reads CASRGGGEQYV. DNA for the CDR3: TGTGCCAGCAGGGGCGGGGGCGAGCAGTACGTC.

The chain joins TRBV19 to TRBJ2-7; possible D gene TRBD1, 6 bases. CDR3 length: 15 residues. Germline V gene lookup returns CDR1 LNHDA and CDR2 SQIVND (reference sequence). V shed 5 bases and J shed 5 bases, with 19 bases lying between them. CDR3 nucleotide sequence: TGTGCCAGTAGTTCCTCCACAGGGAGTGCGCACGAGCAGTACTTC. Amino acids: CASSSSTGSAHEQYF.

This chain joins TRBV12-5 and TRBJ2-1; D remains ambiguous. The V and J ends lost 4 bases and 4 bases respectively, with 11 bases between them. CDR1 is LGHNT, CDR2 FRNRAP, per germline. The CDR3 loop spans 14 amino acids. DNA for the CDR3: TGTGCTAGTGGTTCTTCATTAGATTACAATGAGCAGTTCTTC. Translation gives CASGSSLDYNEQFF.

The chain uses TRBV14 and TRBJ2-1, with 9 bases aligning to TRBD2. This CDR3 is 15 amino acids long. J lost 5 bases, V lost 4 bases, and 6 bases had no gene match. Germline CDR1 is SGHDN and CDR2 is FVKESK. CDR3 in amino acids: CASSLVSGGDNEQFF. The DNA of the CDR3 is TGTGCCAGCAGCCTAGTTAGCGGGGGTGACAATGAGCAGTTCTTC.

This clone occurred once. The chain has TRBV6-5 and TRBJ2-5; 7 nucleotides match TRBD2. Germline CDR1 MNHEY, CDR2 SVGAGI. V was pared by 7 bases and J by 4 bases, with 9 bases of the junction left unmatched. This CDR3 is 14 amino acids long. CDR3 sequence reads: CASTPRASGETQYF. The CDR3 region has the DNA TGTGCCAGCACCCCCAGGGCTAGCGGAGAGACCCAGTACTTC.

The J gene is TRBJ2-1, the V gene TRBV5-5; 8 bases align to TRBD2. Germline CDR1 SGHKS, CDR2 YYEKEE (reference sequence). The CDR3 extends over 17 amino acids. V lost 5 bases to trimming and J lost 0 bases; unmatched junction nucleotides: 10. The CDR3 DNA reads TGTGCCAGCAGTCCCCGGGGGGGTCTCCCCTCCTACAATGAGCAGTTCTTC. It specifies CASSPRGGLPSYNEQFF.

The V gene is TRBV21-1, the J gene TRBJ2-3; TRBD1 is the table's D call, not checked against the DNA. TRBV21-1 is tagged as a pseudogene. This CDR3 region has 13 residues. The CDR3 protein is CASSKKHTDTQYF. The CDR3 DNA is TGTGCCAGCAGCAAAAAACACACAGATACGCAGTATTTT.

The chain combines TRBV7-3 with TRBJ2-1; D unresolved. CDR1 and CDR2 from the germline V gene are SGHTA and FQGTGA. V shed 1 base and J shed 0 bases, with 7 bases lying between them. This CDR3 is 15 amino acids long. The CDR3: CASSLNPGSYNEQFF. DNA for the CDR3: TGTGCCAGCAGCTTAAACCCGGGCTCCTACAATGAGCAGTTCTTC.

The gene calls are TRBV28 and TRBJ2-1; possible D gene TRBD1, 5 bases. Between the trimmed V and J ends, which lost 2 bases and 0 bases, there was a span of 11 bases. The CDR3 sequence is 16 residues long. Germline V gene sequence: CDR1 MDHEN, CDR2 SYDVKM. CDR3 amino acids: CASSLEGQTSYNEQFF. For the CDR3, the DNA is TGTGCCAGCAGTTTAGAAGGACAAACCTCCTACAATGAGCAGTTCTTC.